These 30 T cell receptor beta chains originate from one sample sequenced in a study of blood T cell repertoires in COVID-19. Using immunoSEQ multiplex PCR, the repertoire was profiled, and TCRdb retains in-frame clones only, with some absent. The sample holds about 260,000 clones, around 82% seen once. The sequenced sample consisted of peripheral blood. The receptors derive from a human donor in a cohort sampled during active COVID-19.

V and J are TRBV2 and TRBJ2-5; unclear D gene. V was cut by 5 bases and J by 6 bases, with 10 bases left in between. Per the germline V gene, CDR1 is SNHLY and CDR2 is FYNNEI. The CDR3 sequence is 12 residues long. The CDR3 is CASSWVRKTQYF. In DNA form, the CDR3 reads TGTGCCAGCAGTTGGGTGAGGAAGACCCAGTACTTC.

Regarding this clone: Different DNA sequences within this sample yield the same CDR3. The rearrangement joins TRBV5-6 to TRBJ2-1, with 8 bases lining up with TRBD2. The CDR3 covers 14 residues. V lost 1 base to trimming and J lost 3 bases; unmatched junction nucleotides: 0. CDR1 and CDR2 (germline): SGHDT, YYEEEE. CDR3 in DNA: TGTGCCAGCAGCTTGACTAGCGGCTACAATGAGCAGTTCTTC. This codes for CASSLTSGYNEQFF.

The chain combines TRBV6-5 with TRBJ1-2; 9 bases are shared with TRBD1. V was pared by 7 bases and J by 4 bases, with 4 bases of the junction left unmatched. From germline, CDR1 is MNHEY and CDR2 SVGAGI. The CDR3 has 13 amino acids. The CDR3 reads CASTGDRVYGYTF. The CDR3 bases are TGTGCCAGCACAGGGGACAGGGTCTATGGCTACACCTTC.

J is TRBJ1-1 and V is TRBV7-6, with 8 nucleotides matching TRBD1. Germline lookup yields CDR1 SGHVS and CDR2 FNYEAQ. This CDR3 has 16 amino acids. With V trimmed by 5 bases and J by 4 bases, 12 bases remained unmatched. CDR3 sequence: CASSPHLSDRATEAFF. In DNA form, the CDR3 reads TGTGCCAGCAGCCCTCACTTATCGGACAGGGCCACTGAAGCTTTCTTT. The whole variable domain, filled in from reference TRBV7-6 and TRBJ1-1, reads GAGVSQSPRYKVTKRGQDVALRCDPISGHVSLYWYRQALGQGPEFLTYFNYEAQQDKSGLPNDRFSAERPEGSISTLTIQRTEQRDSAMYRCASSPHLSDRATEAFFGQGTRLTVV.

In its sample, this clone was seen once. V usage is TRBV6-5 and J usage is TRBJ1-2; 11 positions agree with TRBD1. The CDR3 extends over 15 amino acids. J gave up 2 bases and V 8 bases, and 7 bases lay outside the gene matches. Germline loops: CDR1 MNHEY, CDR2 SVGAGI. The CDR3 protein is CASQPGTGGNYGYTF. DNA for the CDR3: TGTGCCAGCCAACCTGGGACAGGGGGGAACTATGGCTACACCTTC.

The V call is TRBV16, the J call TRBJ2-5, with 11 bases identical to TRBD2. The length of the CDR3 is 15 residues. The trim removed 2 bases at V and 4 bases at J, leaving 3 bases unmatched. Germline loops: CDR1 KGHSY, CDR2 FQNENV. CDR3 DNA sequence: TGTGCCAGCAGCCAAAGGACTAGCGGGCGAGAGACCCAGTACTTC. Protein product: CASSQRTSGRETQYF.

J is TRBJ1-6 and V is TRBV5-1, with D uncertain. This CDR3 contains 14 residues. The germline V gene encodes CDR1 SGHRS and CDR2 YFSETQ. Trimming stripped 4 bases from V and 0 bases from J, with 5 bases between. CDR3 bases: TGCGCCAGCAGCGAGAGCTCCTATAATTCACCCCTCCACTTT. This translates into CASSESSYNSPLHF.

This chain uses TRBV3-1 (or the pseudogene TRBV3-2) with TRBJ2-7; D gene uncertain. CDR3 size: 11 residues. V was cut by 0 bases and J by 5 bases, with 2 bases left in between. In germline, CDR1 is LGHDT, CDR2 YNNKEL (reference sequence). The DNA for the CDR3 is TGTGCCAGCAGCCAAGATAACGAGCAGTACTTC. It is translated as CASSQDNEQYF.

Written as DNA, the CDR3 is TGTGCCAGCAGTCTCCCCAGGGGCACTAATGAAAAACTGTTTTTT. It is translated as CASSLPRGTNEKLFF. The chain employs TRBV28 and TRBJ1-4; tentatively, D is TRBD1 (6 bases). V lost 5 bases, J lost 2 bases, and 12 bases lay in between. In germline, CDR1 is MDHEN, CDR2 SYDVKM. The CDR3 runs 15 residues.

CDR3 residues: CATSDLIDTQYF. The CDR3 DNA sequence: TGTGCCACCAGTGACTTAATAGATACGCAGTATTTT. The chain combines TRBV24-1 with TRBJ2-3; D gene uncertain. V lost 4 bases and J lost 5, with 6 bases in between. The length of the CDR3 is 12 residues. Germline assignment: CDR1 KGHDR and CDR2 SFDVKD.

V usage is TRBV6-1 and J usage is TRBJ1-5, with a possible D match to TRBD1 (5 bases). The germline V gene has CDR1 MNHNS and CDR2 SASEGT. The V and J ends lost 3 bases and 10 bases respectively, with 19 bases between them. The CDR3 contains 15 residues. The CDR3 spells CASSEVVGVSAPQHF. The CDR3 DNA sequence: TGTGCCAGCAGTGAGGTAGTAGGGGTGTCGGCCCCCCAGCATTTT.

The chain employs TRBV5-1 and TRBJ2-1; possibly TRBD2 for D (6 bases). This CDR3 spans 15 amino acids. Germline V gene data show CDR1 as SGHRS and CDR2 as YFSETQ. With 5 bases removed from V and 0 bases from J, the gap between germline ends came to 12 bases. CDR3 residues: CASSSGGSSYNEQFF. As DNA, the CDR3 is TGCGCCAGCAGTAGTGGGGGGAGCTCCTACAATGAGCAGTTCTTC.

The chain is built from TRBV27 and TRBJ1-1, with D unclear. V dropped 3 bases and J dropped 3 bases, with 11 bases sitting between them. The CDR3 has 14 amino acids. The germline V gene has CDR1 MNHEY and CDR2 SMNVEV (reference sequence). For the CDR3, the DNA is TGTGCCAGCAGTTTGGTTCCGGGAGACACTGAAGCTTTCTTT. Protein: CASSLVPGDTEAFF.

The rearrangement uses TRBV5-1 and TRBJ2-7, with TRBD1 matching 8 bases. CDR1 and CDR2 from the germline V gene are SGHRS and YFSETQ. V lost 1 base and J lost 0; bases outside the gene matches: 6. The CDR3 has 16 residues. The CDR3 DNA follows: TGCGCCAGCAGCTTGTACTTCGACAGGGGCTCCTACGAGCAGTACTTC. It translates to CASSLYFDRGSYEQYF.

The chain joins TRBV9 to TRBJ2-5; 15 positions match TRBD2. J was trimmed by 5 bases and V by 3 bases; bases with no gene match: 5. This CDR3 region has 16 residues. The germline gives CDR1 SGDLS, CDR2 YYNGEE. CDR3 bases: TGTGCCAGCAGCGCTTTTGGGACTAGCGGGGGGGAGACCCAGTACTTC. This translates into CASSAFGTSGGETQYF.

DNA of the CDR3: TGCGCCAGCAGCTTCGGACTAGCGGGCTACGAGCAGTACTTC. Amino acids: CASSFGLAGYEQYF. This sequence joins TRBV4-1 and TRBJ2-7; 11 nucleotides align to TRBD2. Germline V gives CDR1 MGHRA, CDR2 YSYEKL. This CDR3 is 14 amino acids long. Trimming took 5 bases from V and 3 from J; bases not matched to a gene: 3.

The DNA for the CDR3 is TGTGCCAGCAGTTTTGGTAGCGGTGCGAACACCGGGGAGCTGTTTTTT. Protein: CASSFGSGANTGELFF. The chain joins TRBV7-2 to TRBJ2-2, with a possible D match to TRBD2 (6 bases). The germline V gene has CDR1 SGHTA and CDR2 FQGNSA. V lost 6 bases and J lost 0, with 14 bases in between. This CDR3 is built from 16 residues. The full variable domain, with the rest looked up from reference TRBV7-2 and TRBJ2-2, is GAGVSQSPSNKVTEKGKDVELRCDPISGHTALYWYRQSLGQGLEFLIYFQGNSAPDKSGLPSDRFSAERTGGSVSTLTIQRTQQEDSAVYLCASSFGSGANTGELFFGEGSRLTVL.

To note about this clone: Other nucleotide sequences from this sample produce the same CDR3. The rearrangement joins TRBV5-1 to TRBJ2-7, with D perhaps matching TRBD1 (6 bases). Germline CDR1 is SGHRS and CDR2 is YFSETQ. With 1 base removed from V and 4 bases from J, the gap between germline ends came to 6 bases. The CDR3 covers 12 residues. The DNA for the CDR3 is TGCGCCAGCAGCTTGACAGGGTACGAGCAGTACTTC. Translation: CASSLTGYEQYF.

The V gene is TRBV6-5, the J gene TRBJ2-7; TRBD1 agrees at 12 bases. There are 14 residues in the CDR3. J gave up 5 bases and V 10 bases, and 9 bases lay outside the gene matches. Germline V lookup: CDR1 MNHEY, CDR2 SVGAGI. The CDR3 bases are TGTGCCACGCTACTCGGGACAGGGGGCAACGAGCAGTACTTC. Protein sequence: CATLLGTGGNEQYF.

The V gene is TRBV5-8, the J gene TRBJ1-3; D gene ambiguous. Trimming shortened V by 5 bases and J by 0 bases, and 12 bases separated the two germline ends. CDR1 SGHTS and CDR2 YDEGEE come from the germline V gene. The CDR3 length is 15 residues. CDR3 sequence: CASSRSFSSGNTIYF. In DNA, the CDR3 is TGTGCCAGCAGTAGAAGCTTCTCCTCTGGAAACACCATATATTTT.

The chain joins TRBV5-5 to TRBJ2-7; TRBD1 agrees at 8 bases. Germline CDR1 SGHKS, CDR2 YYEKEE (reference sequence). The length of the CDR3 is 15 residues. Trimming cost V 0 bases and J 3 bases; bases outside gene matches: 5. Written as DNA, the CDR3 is TGTGCCAGCAGCTTGGTGGCAGGGGGCGGCTACGAGCAGTACTTC. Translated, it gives CASSLVAGGGYEQYF.

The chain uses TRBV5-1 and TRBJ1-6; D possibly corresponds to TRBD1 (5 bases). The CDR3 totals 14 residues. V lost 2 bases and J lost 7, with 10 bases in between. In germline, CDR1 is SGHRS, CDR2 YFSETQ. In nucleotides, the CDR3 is TGCGCCAGCAGCTTAGGGGCCCGAAATTCACCCCTCCACTTT. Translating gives CASSLGARNSPLHF. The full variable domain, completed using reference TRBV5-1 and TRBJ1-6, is KAGVTQTPRYLIKTRGQQVTLSCSPISGHRSVSWYQQTPGQGLQFLFEYFSETQRNKGNFPGRFSGRQFSNSRSEMNVSTLELGDSALYLCASSLGARNSPLHFGNGTRLTVT.

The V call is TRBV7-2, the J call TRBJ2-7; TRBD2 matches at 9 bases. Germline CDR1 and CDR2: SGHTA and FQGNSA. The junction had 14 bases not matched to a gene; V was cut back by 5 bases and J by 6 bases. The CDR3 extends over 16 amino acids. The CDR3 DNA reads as TGTGCCAGCAGCCCGACCCGGGGTAGCGGGGGAAGCGAGCAGTACTTC. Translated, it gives CASSPTRGSGGSEQYF.

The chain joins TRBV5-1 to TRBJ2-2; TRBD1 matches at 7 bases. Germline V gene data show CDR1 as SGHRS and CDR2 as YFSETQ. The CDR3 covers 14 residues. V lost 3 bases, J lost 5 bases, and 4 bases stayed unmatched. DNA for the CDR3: TGCGCCAGCAGCTCCCGACAGGGAACCGGGGAGCTGTTTTTT. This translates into CASSSRQGTGELFF.

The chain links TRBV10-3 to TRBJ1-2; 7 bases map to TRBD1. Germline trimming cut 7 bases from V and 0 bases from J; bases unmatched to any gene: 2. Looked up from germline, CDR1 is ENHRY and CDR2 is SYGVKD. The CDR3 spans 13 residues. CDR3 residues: CAINRGSNYGYTF. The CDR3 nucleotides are TGTGCCATCAACAGGGGCTCTAACTATGGCTACACCTTC.

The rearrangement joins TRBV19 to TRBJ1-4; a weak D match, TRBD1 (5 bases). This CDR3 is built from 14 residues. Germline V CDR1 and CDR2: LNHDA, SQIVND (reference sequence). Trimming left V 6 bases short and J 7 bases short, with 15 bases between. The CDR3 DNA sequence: TGTGCCAGTAGGGCGGGGGAGGTTACTGAAAAACTGTTTTTT. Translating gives CASRAGEVTEKLFF.

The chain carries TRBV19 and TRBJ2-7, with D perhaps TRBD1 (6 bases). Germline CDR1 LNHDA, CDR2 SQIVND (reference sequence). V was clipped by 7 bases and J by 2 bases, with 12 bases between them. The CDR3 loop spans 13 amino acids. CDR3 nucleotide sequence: TGTGCCAGTAAGGCCAGGGGTCCCTACGAGCAGTACTTC. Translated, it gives CASKARGPYEQYF.

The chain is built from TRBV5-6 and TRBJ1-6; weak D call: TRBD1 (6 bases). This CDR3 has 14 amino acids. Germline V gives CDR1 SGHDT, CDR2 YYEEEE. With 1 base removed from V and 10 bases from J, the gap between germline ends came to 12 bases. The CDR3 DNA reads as TGTGCCAGCAGCTTGAACCAGGGGTCATCACCCCTCCACTTT. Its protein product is CASSLNQGSSPLHF.

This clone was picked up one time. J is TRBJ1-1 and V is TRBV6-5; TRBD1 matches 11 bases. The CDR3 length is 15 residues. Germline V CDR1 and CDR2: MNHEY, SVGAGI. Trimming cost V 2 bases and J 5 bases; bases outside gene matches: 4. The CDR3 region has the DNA TGTGCCAGCAGTTACGGACAGGGGGCGCGAACTGAAGCTTTCTTT. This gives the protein CASSYGQGARTEAFF.

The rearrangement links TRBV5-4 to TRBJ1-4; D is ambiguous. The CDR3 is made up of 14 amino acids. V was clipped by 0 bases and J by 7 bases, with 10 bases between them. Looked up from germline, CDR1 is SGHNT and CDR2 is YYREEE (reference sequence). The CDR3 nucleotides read TGTGCCAGCAGCTTGGCGGGGATAGGTGAAAAACTGTTTTTT. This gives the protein CASSLAGIGEKLFF.